Listed below are T cell receptor beta chains from one sample, sequenced in a study of T cells in Graves' hyperthyroidism and ophthalmopathy. Each CDR3 protein gets one entry after TCRdb re-called the multiplex PCR reads with MiXCR. This repertoire shows 600,000 to 650,000 distinct CDR3 sequences, about 20% found once; its top ten account for over 30%. Sequenced sample: blood. These receptors all stem from a man aged 25 to 40 with Graves' ophthalmopathy. Both conserved end residues are part of each CDR3. A D gene is named only where the DNA matches it firmly.

J	D	V	CDR3
TRBJ2-2	TRBD1	TRBV24-1	CATSDFRTGGPGELFF
TRBJ2-1	.	TRBV27	CASSGAGGVNEQFF
TRBJ1-6	.	TRBV27	CASGKPGRGSSLHF
TRBJ1-1	TRBD1	TRBV20-1	CSARRQGPNTEAFF
TRBJ2-7	TRBD2	TRBV20-1	CSAQSGSSYEQYF
TRBJ2-1	TRBD2	TRBV12-3/TRBV12-4	CASMGSGNDEQFF
TRBJ2-1	.	TRBV2	CASSRRSLGVKFF
TRBJ2-7	TRBD1	TRBV27	CASSRDRGVPSYEQYF
TRBJ2-1	.	TRBV2	CASSVGQSNEQFF
TRBJ1-1	TRBD1	TRBV7-9	CASSPTGIAEAFF
TRBJ2-1	.	TRBV29-1	CSVEGDPAYEQFF
TRBJ2-7	TRBD2	TRBV27	CASSLSGGPYEQYF
TRBJ1-6	TRBD1	TRBV19	CASTEDRGNSPLHF
TRBJ2-7	.	TRBV6-2/TRBV6-3	CASSYVGTSYEQYF
TRBJ1-1	.	TRBV19	CASSNTLILNTEAFF
TRBJ1-2	.	TRBV28	CASSTRDKSWYGYTF
TRBJ2-3	TRBD1	TRBV7-2	CASSLGQGRSTDTQYF
TRBJ2-3	.	TRBV27	CASSLGDHTDTQYF
TRBJ2-2	.	TRBV15	CATSRDTGFTGELFF
TRBJ2-3	.	TRBV29-1	CSLYTDTQYF
TRBJ1-2	TRBD1	TRBV6-5	CASSYPGTGNYGYTF
TRBJ1-5	.	TRBV7-2	CASSFSGSSNQPQHF
TRBJ2-7	.	TRBV7-9	CASSFALEQYF
TRBJ2-1	.	TRBV7-3	CASSLSGSHGNEQFF
TRBJ2-5	TRBD1	TRBV19	CASRTGTGGSETQYF
TRBJ2-5	TRBD2	TRBV28	CASSLWIRRLAGEQETQYF
TRBJ2-7	.	TRBV2	CASSEGTRTPNYEQYF
TRBJ2-7	.	TRBV11-2	CASSVSTDSYEQYF
TRBJ2-6	.	TRBV11-2	CASSSHGTADPNVLTF
TRBJ2-3	.	TRBV6-1	CASSDPPYSAGSDTQYF
TRBJ1-1	.	TRBV27	CASSSSRGNTEAFF
TRBJ1-6	.	TRBV5-6	CASSLASDRRNSPLHF
TRBJ2-3	.	TRBV3-1	CASSQRKGERPDTQYF
TRBJ1-6	TRBD1	TRBV7-2	CASSARTGFVPPLHF
TRBJ1-5	TRBD1	TRBV7-8	CASSPDRANQPQHF
TRBJ2-1	.	TRBV7-3	CASSIIKSGLDEQFF